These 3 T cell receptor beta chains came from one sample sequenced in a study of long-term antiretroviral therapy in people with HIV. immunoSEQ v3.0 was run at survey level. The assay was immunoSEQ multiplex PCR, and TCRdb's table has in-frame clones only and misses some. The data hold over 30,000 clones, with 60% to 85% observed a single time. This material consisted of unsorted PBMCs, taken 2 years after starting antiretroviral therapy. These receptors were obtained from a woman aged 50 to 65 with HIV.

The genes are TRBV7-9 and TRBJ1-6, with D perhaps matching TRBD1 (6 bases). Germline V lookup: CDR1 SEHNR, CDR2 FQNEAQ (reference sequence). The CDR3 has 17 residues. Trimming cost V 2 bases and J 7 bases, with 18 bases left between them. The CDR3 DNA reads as TGTGCCAGCAGCTTAAAACCCCGGGGGGGGGCGAATTCACCCCTCCACTTT. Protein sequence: CASSLKPRGGANSPLHF.

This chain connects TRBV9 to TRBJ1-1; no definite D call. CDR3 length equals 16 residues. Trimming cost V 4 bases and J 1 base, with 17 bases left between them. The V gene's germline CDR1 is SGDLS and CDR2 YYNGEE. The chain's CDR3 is CASSYQKTTSNTEAFF. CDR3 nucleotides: TGTGCCAGCAGCTATCAGAAGACCACTTCGAACACTGAAGCTTTCTTT.

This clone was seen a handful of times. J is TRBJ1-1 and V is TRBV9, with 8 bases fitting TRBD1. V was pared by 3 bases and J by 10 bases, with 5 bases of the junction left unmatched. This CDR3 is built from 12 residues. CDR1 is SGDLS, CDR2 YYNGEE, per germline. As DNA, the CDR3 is TGTGCCAGCAGCGGAGACAGGGGCCCAGCTTTCTTT. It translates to CASSGDRGPAFF.